This is a list of T cell receptor beta chains from one sample in a study of cytomegalovirus exposure and HLA in healthy donors. Profiling relied on immunoSEQ multiplex PCR, and the TCRdb table lists in-frame clones only, not all of them. In the table there are fewer than 85,000 clones, under 80% of which are singletons. The sample was PBMCs. The receptor source for this set is a male donor in good health and CMV-seropositive. Both conserved end residues are part of each CDR3. A D gene is named only where the DNA matches it firmly. Not all rows give a size; the values are once, few, many and, for expanded clones, a class.

j_call: TRBJ1-4; d_call: .; v_call: TRBV9; clone_size: .; cdr3_aa: CASSVTSGVGNEKLFF; cdr3_nt: TGTGCCAGCAGCGTAACCTCGGGGGTGGGGAATGAAAAACTGTTTTTT
j_call: TRBJ1-3; d_call: .; v_call: TRBV7-2; clone_size: .; cdr3_aa: CASSLQFSGNTIYF; cdr3_nt: TGTGCCAGCAGCTTACAGTTCTCTGGAAACACCATATATTTT
j_call: TRBJ2-1; d_call: TRBD2; v_call: TRBV9; clone_size: .; cdr3_aa: CASSVGRDPYNEQFF; cdr3_nt: TGTGCCAGCAGCGTCGGGAGGGACCCCTACAATGAGCAGTTCTTC
j_call: TRBJ2-2; d_call: TRBD1; v_call: TRBV9; clone_size: .; cdr3_aa: CASSETGAGELFF; cdr3_nt: TGTGCCAGCAGCGAAACAGGGGCCGGGGAGCTGTTTTTT
j_call: TRBJ1-1; d_call: .; v_call: TRBV4-1; clone_size: once; cdr3_aa: CASSQARTVNTEAFF; cdr3_nt: TGCGCCAGCAGCCAGGCACGGACAGTGAACACTGAAGCTTTCTTT
j_call: TRBJ2-7; d_call: TRBD1; v_call: TRBV13; clone_size: .; cdr3_aa: CASSPTGALGYEQYF; cdr3_nt: TGTGCCAGCAGCCCAACAGGGGCTCTGGGCTACGAGCAGTACTTC
j_call: TRBJ2-1; d_call: TRBD2; v_call: TRBV9; clone_size: few; cdr3_aa: CASREGLAGGPYNEQFF; cdr3_nt: TGTGCCAGCAGAGAGGGACTAGCGGGAGGGCCATACAATGAGCAGTTCTTC
j_call: TRBJ2-3; d_call: TRBD1; v_call: TRBV27; clone_size: once; cdr3_aa: CASSKTGGRRDTQYF; cdr3_nt: TGTGCCAGCAGTAAGACAGGGGGTAGGCGTGATACGCAGTATTTT
j_call: TRBJ2-5; d_call: .; v_call: TRBV7-2; clone_size: few; cdr3_aa: CASSGRSQETQYF; cdr3_nt: TGTGCCAGCAGCGGTAGATCCCAAGAGACCCAGTACTTC
j_call: TRBJ2-4; d_call: TRBD1; v_call: TRBV30; clone_size: .; cdr3_aa: CAWSADRAKNIQYF; cdr3_nt: TGTGCCTGGAGTGCCGACAGGGCTAAAAACATTCAGTACTTC
j_call: TRBJ2-6; d_call: TRBD1; v_call: TRBV5-6; clone_size: few; cdr3_aa: CASSDRGIGASGANVLTF; cdr3_nt: TGTGCCAGCAGCGACAGGGGAATCGGGGCCTCTGGGGCCAACGTCCTGACTTTC
j_call: TRBJ2-1; d_call: TRBD2; v_call: TRBV5-4; clone_size: .; cdr3_aa: CASSLSTGTRIRNEQFF; cdr3_nt: TGTGCCAGCAGCTTATCAACCGGGACTAGAATTCGCAATGAGCAGTTCTTC
j_call: TRBJ1-5; d_call: .; v_call: TRBV19; clone_size: .; cdr3_aa: CASSIMSGFSNQPQHF; cdr3_nt: TGTGCCAGTAGTATTATGTCGGGATTTAGCAATCAGCCCCAGCATTTT
j_call: TRBJ2-5; d_call: TRBD2; v_call: TRBV5-1; clone_size: once; cdr3_aa: CASSPLGGGKETQYF; cdr3_nt: TGCGCCAGCAGCCCCTTGGGCGGGGGGAAAGAGACCCAGTACTTC
j_call: TRBJ1-1; d_call: TRBD1; v_call: TRBV7-8; clone_size: few; cdr3_aa: CASSLGQGVEAFF; cdr3_nt: TGTGCCAGCAGCTTAGGCCAGGGGGTTGAAGCTTTCTTT
j_call: TRBJ2-2; d_call: TRBD1; v_call: TRBV6-5; clone_size: .; cdr3_aa: CASSRGQGSGELFF; cdr3_nt: TGTGCCAGCAGCCGAGGACAGGGGTCCGGGGAGCTGTTTTTT
j_call: TRBJ2-1; d_call: .; v_call: TRBV28; clone_size: .; cdr3_aa: CASSSHNEQFF; cdr3_nt: TGTGCCAGCAGTTCTCACAATGAGCAGTTCTTC
j_call: TRBJ2-7; d_call: TRBD2; v_call: TRBV13; clone_size: .; cdr3_aa: CASSWGSGGPYEQYF; cdr3_nt: TGTGCCAGCAGCTGGGGTAGCGGGGGGCCTTACGAGCAGTACTTC
j_call: TRBJ2-6; d_call: .; v_call: TRBV6-1; clone_size: .; cdr3_aa: CASSNPSGANVLTF; cdr3_nt: TGTGCCAGCAGCAATCCCTCTGGGGCCAACGTCCTGACTTTC